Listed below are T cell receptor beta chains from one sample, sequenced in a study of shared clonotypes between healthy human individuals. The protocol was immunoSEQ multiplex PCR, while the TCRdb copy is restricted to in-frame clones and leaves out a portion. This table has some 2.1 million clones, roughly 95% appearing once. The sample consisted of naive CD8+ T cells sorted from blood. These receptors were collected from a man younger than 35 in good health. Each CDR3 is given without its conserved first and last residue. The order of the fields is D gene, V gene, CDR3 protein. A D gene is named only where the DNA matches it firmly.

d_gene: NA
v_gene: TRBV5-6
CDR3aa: ASSSDETQY

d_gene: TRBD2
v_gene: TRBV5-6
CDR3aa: ASSSGLGSYNEQF

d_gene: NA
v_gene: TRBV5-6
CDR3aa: ASSLGANSPLH

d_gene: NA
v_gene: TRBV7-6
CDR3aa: ASSSPNNEQF

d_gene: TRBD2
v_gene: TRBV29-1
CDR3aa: SVVLAGNYEQY

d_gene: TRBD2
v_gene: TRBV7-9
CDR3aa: ASSLARGLAGAKNIQY

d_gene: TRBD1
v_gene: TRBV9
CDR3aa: ASSVGGGAETQY

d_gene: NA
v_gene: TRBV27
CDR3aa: ASSPAAGLYGYT

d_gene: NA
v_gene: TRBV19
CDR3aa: ASSIGGYSNQPQH

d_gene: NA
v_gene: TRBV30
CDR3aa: AWSGLAGELF

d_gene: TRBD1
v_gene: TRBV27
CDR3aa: ASSLFATGDQETQY

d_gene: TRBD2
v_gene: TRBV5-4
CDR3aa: ASSGREGTYEQF

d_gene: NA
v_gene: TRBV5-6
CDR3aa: ASSLGSAGYEQY

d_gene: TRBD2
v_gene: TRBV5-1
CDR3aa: ASNAGLHQETQY

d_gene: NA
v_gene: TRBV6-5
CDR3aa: ASTPGSSYNEQF

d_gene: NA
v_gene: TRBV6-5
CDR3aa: ASSYSPGARGYT

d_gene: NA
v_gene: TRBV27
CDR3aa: ASTIGGANSPLH

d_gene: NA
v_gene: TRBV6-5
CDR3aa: ASSQQGLSNQPQH

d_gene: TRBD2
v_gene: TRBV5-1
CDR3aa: ASSLAPGTSGEGDTQY